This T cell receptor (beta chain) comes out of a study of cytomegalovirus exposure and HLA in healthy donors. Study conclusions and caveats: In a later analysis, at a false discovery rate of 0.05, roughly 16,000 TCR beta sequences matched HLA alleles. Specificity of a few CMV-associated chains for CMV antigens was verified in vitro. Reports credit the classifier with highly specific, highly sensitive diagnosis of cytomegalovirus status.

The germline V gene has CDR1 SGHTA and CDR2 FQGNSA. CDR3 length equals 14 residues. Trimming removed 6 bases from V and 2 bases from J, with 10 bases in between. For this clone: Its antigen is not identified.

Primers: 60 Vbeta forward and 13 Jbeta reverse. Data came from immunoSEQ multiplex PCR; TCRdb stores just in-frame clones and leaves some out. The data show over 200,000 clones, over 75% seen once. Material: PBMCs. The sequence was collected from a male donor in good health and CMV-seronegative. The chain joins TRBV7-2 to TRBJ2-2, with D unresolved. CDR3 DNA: TGTGCCAGCAGGGCCAACACCAACACCGGGGAGCTGTTTTTT. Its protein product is CASRANTNTGELFF.